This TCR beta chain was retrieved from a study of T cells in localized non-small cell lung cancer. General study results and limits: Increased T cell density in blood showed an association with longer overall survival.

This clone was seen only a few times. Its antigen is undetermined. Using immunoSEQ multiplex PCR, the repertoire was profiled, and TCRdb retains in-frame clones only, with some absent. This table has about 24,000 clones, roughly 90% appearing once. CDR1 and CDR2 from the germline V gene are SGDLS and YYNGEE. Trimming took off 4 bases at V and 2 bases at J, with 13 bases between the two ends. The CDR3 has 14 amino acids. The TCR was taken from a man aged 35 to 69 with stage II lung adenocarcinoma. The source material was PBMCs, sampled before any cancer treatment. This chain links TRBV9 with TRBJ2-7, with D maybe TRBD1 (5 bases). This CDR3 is CASSSETEAYEQYF. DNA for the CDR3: TGTGCCAGCAGCTCGGAGACAGAAGCCTACGAGCAGTACTTC.